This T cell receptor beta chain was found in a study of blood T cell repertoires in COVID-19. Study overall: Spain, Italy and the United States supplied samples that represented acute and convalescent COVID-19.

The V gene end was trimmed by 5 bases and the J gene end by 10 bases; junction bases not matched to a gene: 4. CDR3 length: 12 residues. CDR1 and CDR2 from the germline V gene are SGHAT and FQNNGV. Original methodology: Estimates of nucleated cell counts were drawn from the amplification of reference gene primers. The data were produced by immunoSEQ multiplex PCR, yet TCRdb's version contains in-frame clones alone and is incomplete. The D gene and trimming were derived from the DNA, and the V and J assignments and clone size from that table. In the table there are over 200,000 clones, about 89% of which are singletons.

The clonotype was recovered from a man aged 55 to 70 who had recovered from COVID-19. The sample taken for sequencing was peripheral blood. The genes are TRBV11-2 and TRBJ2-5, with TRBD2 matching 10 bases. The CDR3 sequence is CASSPGLADQYF. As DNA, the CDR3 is TGTGCCAGCAGCCCCGGACTAGCGGACCAGTACTTC.